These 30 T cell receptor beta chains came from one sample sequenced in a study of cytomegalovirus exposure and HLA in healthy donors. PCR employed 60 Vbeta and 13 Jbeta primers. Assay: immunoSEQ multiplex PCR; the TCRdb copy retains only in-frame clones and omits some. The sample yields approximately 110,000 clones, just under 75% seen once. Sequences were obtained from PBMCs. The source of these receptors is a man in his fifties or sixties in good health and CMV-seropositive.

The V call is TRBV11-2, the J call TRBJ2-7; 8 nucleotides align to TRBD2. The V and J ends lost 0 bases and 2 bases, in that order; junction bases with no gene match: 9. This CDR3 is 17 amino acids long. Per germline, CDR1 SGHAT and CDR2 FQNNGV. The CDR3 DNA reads TGTGCCAGCAGCTTAGAGCTTAGCGGGGTCTTGGCCTACGAGCAGTACTTC. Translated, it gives CASSLELSGVLAYEQYF.

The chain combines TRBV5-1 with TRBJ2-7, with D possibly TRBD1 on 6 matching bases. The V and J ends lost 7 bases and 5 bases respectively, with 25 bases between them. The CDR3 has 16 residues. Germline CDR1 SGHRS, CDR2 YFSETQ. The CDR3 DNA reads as TGCGCCAGCTCCCGGTGGGCAGGGGAGTTGTCCGACGAGCAGTACTTC. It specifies CASSRWAGELSDEQYF.

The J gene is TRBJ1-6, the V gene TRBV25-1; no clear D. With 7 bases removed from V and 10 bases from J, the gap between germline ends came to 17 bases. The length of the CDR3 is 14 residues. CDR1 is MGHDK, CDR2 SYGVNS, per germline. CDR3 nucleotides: TGTGCCAGCACCCCCGGGATTCTTCGCTCACCCCTCCACTTT. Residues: CASTPGILRSPLHF.

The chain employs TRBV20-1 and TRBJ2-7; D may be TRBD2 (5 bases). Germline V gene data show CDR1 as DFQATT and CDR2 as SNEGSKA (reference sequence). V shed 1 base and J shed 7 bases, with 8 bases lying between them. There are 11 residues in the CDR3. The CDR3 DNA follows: TGCAGTGCTAGAGGGGAGACAGAGCAGTACTTC. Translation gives CSARGETEQYF.

In DNA form, the CDR3 reads TGTGCCAGCAGTGTGGCGGGAGATACGCAGTATTTT. The encoded protein is CASSVAGDTQYF. The chain couples TRBV2 to TRBJ2-3, with D tentatively TRBD2 (5 bases). This CDR3 region has 12 residues. Germline V gene lookup returns CDR1 SNHLY and CDR2 FYNNEI. V was clipped by 4 bases and J by 5 bases, with 7 bases between them.

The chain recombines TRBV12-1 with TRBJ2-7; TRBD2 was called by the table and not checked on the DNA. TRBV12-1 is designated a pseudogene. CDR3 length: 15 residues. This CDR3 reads CASSPPPGISYEQYF. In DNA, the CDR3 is TGTGCCAGCAGCCCTCCGCCGGGAATCTCCTACGAGCAGTACTTC.

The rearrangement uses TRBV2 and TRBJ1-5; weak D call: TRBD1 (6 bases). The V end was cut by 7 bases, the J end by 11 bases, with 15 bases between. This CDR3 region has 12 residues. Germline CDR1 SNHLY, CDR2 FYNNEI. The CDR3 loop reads CASKRDPGAQHF. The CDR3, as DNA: TGTGCCAGCAAGAGGGATCCAGGGGCCCAGCATTTT.

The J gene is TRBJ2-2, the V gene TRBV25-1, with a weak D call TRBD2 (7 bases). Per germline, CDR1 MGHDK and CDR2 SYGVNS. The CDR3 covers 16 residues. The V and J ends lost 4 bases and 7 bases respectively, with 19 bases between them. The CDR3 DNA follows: TGTGCCAGCAGTGGCCTCGGGACTACGACAGGCGGGGAGCTGTTTTTT. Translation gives CASSGLGTTTGGELFF.

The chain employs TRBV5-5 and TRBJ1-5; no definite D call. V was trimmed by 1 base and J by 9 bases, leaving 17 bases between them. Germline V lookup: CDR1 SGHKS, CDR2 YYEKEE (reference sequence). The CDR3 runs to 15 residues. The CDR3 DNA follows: TGTGCCAGCAGCTTGAGGGCCGAGGAGGGATGGCCCCAGCATTTT. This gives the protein CASSLRAEEGWPQHF.

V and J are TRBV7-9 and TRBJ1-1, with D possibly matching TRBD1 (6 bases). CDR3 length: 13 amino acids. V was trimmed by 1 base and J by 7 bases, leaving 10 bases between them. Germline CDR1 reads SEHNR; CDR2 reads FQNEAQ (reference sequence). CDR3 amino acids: CASSLGQDLEAFF. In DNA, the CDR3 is TGTGCCAGCAGCTTAGGACAGGACCTTGAAGCTTTCTTT.

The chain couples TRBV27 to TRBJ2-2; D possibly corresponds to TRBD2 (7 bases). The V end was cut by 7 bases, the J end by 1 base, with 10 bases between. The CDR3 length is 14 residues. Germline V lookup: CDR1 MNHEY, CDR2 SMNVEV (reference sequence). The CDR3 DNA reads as TGTGCCAGCACAAGGGGGGGGAACACCGGGGAGCTGTTTTTT. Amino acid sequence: CASTRGGNTGELFF.

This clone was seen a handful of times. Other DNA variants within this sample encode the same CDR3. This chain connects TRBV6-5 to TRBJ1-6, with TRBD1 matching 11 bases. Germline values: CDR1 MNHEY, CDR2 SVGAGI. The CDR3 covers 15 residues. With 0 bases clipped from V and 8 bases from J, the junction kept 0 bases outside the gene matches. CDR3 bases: TGTGCCAGCAGTTACTCGGGACAGGGGGATTCACCCCTCCACTTT. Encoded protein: CASSYSGQGDSPLHF.

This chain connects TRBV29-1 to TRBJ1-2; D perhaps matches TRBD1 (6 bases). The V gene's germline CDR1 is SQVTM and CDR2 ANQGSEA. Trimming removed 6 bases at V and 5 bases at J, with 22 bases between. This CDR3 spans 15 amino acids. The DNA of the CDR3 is TGCAGCGTCGCCGTCGGGGGGGCGAATCGATATGGCTACACCTTC. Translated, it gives CSVAVGGANRYGYTF.

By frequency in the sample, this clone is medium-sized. The CDR3 sequence: CASSPLTGRNGYTF. DNA for the CDR3: TGTGCCAGTAGTCCTTTGACAGGGAGAAATGGCTACACCTTC. The rearrangement uses TRBV19 and TRBJ1-2; 7 bases align to TRBD1. The ends lost 5 bases at V and 6 bases at J; junction bases unmatched: 9. The CDR3 spans 14 residues. In germline, CDR1 is LNHDA, CDR2 SQIVND (reference sequence).

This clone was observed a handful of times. DNA of the CDR3: TGTGCCATCACGGGGAGGGGGTCGGTGGATGGGGCCAACGTCCTGACTTTC. Its protein is CAITGRGSVDGANVLTF. The rearrangement joins TRBV10-3 to TRBJ2-6; TRBD2 is a possible D gene (7 bases). The CDR3 runs to 17 residues. Germline V CDR1 and CDR2: ENHRY, SYGVKD. V dropped 7 bases and J dropped 3 bases, with 19 bases sitting between them.

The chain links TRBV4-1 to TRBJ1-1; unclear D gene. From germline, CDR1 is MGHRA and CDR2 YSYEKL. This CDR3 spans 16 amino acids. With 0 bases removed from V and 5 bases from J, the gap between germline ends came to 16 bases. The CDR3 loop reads CASSQDRKGRGTEAFF. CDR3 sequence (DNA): TGCGCCAGCAGCCAAGATCGGAAGGGTCGAGGGACTGAAGCTTTCTTT.

The CDR3 sequence is CASSSDPTGGYTF. CDR3 DNA: TGCGCCAGCAGCTCGGACCCAACGGGAGGCTACACCTTC. The V gene is TRBV5-1, the J gene TRBJ1-2; no definite D call. With 3 bases removed from V and 8 bases from J, the gap between germline ends came to 14 bases. The CDR3 spans 13 residues. Germline CDR1 reads SGHRS; CDR2 reads YFSETQ.

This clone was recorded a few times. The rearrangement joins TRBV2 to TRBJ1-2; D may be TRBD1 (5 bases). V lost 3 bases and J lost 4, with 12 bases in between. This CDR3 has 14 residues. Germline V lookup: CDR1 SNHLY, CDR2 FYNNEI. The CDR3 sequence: CASSEAGLGYGYTF. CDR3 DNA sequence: TGTGCCAGCAGTGAGGCAGGGCTTGGCTATGGCTACACCTTC.

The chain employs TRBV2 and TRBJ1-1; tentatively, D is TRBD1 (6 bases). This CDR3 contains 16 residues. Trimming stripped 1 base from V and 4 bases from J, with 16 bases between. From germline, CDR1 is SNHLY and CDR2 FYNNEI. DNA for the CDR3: TGTGCCAGCAGTGAAGAGGCACCAGGGGCGAGCACTGAAGCTTTCTTT. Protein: CASSEEAPGASTEAFF.

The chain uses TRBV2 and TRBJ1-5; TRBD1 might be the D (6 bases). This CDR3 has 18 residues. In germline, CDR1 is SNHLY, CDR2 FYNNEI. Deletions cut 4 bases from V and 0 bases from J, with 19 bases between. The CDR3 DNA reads TGTGCCAGCAGTGTTTGGGCCGGGGGGGCTTATAGCAATCAGCCCCAGCATTTT. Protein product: CASSVWAGGAYSNQPQHF.

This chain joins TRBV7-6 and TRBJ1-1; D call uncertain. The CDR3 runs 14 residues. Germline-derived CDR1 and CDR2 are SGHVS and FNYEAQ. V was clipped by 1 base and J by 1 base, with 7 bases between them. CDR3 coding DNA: TGTGCCAGCAGCTTAGAACAGACGAACACTGAAGCTTTCTTT. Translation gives CASSLEQTNTEAFF.

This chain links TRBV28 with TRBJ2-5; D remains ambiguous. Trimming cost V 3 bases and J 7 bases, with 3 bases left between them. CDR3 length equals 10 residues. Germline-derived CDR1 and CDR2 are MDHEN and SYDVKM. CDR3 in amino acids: CASSFGTQYF. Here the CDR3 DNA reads TGTGCCAGCAGTTTCGGGACCCAGTACTTC.

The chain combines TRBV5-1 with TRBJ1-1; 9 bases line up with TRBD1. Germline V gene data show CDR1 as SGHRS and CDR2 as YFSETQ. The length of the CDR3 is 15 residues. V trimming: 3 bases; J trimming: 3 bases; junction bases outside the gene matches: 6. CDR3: CASSSSRTGDTEAFF. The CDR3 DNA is TGCGCCAGCAGCTCCTCGAGGACAGGGGACACTGAAGCTTTCTTT.

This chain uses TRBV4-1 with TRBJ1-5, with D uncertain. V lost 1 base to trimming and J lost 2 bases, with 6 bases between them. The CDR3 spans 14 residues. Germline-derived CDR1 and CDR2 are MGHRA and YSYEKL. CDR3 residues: CASSQVPGNQPQHF. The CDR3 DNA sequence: TGCGCCAGCAGCCAAGTTCCGGGCAATCAGCCCCAGCATTTT.

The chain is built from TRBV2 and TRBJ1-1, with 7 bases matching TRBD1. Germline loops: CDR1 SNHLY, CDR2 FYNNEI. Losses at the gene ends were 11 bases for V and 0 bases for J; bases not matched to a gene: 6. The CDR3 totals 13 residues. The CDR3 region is CAGKGQMNTEAFF. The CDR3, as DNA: TGTGCCGGAAAGGGACAGATGAACACTGAAGCTTTCTTT.

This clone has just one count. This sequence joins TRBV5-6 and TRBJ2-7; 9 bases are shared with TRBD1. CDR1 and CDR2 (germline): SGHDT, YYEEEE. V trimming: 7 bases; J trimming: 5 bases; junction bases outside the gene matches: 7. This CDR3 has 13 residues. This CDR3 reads CASLGTGLHEQYF. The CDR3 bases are TGTGCCAGCTTGGGGACAGGGCTACACGAGCAGTACTTC.

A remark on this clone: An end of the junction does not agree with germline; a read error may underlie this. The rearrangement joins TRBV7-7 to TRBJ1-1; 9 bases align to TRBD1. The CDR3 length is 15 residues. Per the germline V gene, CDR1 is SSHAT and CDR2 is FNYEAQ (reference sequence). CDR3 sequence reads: CASSAQGQGVSEAFF. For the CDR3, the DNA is TGTGCTAGCAGCGCTCAGGGACAGGGTGTTTCTGAAGCTTTCTTT.

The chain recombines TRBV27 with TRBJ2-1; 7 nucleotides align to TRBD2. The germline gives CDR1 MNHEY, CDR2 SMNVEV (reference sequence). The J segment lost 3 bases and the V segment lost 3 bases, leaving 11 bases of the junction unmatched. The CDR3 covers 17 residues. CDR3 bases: TGTGCCAGCAGTTTTTCCGCGGTAGGGACTAACTACAATGAGCAGTTCTTC. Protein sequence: CASSFSAVGTNYNEQFF.

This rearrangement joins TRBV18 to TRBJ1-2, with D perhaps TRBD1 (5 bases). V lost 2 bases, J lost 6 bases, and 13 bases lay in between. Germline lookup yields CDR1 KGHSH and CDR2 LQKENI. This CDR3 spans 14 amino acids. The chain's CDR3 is CASSPTGEGNGYTF. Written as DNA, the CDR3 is TGTGCCAGCTCACCAACGGGGGAAGGGAATGGCTACACCTTC.

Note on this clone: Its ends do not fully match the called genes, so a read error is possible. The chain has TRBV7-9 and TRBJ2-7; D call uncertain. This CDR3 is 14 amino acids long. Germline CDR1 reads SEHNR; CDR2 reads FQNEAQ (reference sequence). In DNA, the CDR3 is TGTTCCAGCAGCTTAGCATCGAGCTCCTACGAGCAGTACTTC. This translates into CSSSLASSSYEQYF.